A single sample is the source of the 5 T cell receptor beta chains below, sequenced in a study of PD-L1 blockade in urothelial cancer. Described time point: pretreatment peripheral blood. Profiling relied on immunoSEQ multiplex PCR, and the TCRdb table lists in-frame clones only, not all of them. The sample consists of 55,000 to 80,000 clones, 81% of them appearing once. The sample here was PBMCs, taken around atezolizumab (anti-PD-L1) treatment. The source is a man aged 70-80 years with urothelial cancer.

The rearrangement links TRBV18 to TRBJ1-2; 10 positions match TRBD1. CDR1 and CDR2 (germline): KGHSH, LQKENI. There are 16 residues in the CDR3. Losses at the gene ends were 3 bases for V and 0 bases for J; bases not matched to a gene: 4. CDR3 in DNA: TGTGCCAGCTCACCCGGGACAGGGGTTTCTAACTATGGCTACACCTTC. It yields the protein CASSPGTGVSNYGYTF.

The chain couples TRBV28 to TRBJ2-3; D call uncertain. The length of the CDR3 is 13 residues. Trimming pared 3 bases from V and 2 bases from J, leaving 6 bases between. Germline V CDR1 and CDR2: MDHEN, SYDVKM. The CDR3 sequence: CASSLALTDTQYF. CDR3 nucleotide sequence: TGTGCCAGCAGTTTGGCCCTCACAGATACGCAGTATTTT. Using reference TRBV28 and TRBJ2-3 for the parts outside the CDR3, the full variable domain is DVKVTQSSRYLVKRTGEKVFLECVQDMDHENMFWYRQDPGLGLRLIYFSYDVKMKEKGDIPEGYSVSREKKERFSLILESASTNQTSMYLCASSLALTDTQYFGPGTRLTVL.

The CDR3 is CASSFTGVAEQFF. The CDR3 bases are TGTGCCAGCAGCTTTACAGGGGTGGCTGAGCAGTTCTTC. V is TRBV5-5 and J is TRBJ2-1; 7 nucleotides agree with TRBD1. Germline V gene sequence: CDR1 SGHKS, CDR2 YYEKEE (reference sequence). The CDR3 consists of 13 residues. V trimming: 2 bases; J trimming: 9 bases; junction bases outside the gene matches: 5.

The chain joins TRBV10-3 to TRBJ1-2; TRBD1 is a possible D gene (5 bases). The CDR3 has 15 residues. Germline assignment: CDR1 ENHRY and CDR2 SYGVKD. V lost 0 bases, J lost 3 bases, and 11 bases lay in between. The CDR3 DNA follows: TGTGCCATCAGTGAGTCGGCAGGGAACTACTATGGCTACACCTTC. Amino acid sequence: CAISESAGNYYGYTF.

This clone has only one observation. The rearrangement uses TRBV5-5 and TRBJ1-2, with TRBD1 matching over 7 bases. Trimming took 0 bases from V and 7 from J; bases not matched to a gene: 3. CDR3 length: 13 amino acids. Germline lookup yields CDR1 SGHKS and CDR2 YYEKEE (reference sequence). The CDR3 loop is CASSLGGQSGYTF. CDR3 bases: TGTGCCAGCAGCTTGGGGGGACAGTCTGGCTACACCTTC.